Sequencing of this TCR beta chain was carried out in a study of regulatory T cells in long-lasting Graves disease. Study-level findings and limits: TRBV28, TRBJ1-2 and TRBJ2-5 emerged as the favored segments in persistent disease. Limited samples may have lowered accuracy.

With iRepertoire HTBI primers and Arm-PCR of CDR3 regions, TCR beta libraries were built. In the study's own analysis: The study identified roughly 59 TRBV and some 15 TRBJ segments across samples. TCRdb fed the multiplex PCR reads into MiXCR, producing one record per CDR3 protein. In this record, the V and J calls reflect TCRdb's handling and not the investigators' own analysis. The sample yields hundreds of thousands of distinct CDR3 sequences, around an eighth seen once. Details on this clonotype: The antigen is undetermined.

Trimming left V 7 bases short and J 8 bases short, with 26 bases between. This CDR3 is 15 amino acids long. Germline values: CDR1 DFQATT, CDR2 SNEGSKA (reference sequence). Time point meaning: newly diagnosed GD, antithyroid drugs for less than 3 months. After RNA was extracted from PBMCs, the TCR library was made from it. The same data also contributed to another study, on T cells in Graves' hyperthyroidism and ophthalmopathy. That paper states: With the HTBI primer set, the TCR CDR3 went through a first round of RT-PCR.

This sequence originates from a man aged 25 to 40 with Graves disease. The sequencing here drew on peripheral blood mononuclear cells (PBMCs), taken at new diagnosis, from a patient treated with antithyroid drugs. The chain is built from TRBV20-1 and TRBJ1-2, with a tentative D call TRBD1 (5 bases). The DNA for the CDR3 is TGCAGTGGCCCCGAAAGGGGTGGGGCGGAGGGGGGCTACACCTTC. Its protein product is CSGPERGGAEGGYTF.